Shown below are 12 T cell receptor beta chains from a single sample sequenced in a study of technical replicates of blood from a handful of donors. Clones were read by immunoSEQ multiplex PCR, and TCRdb kept only the in-frame ones, dropping some. The sample lists approximately 92,000 clones, approximately 95% seen once, with about 0.19% in the top ten. Sequenced material: T cells isolated from PBMCs. The receptors here all came from a human donor in good health.

The chain uses TRBV5-1 and TRBJ2-2; TRBD2 matches at 7 bases. The V gene end was trimmed by 6 bases and the J gene end by 1 base; junction bases not matched to a gene: 9. Germline V gene lookup returns CDR1 SGHRS and CDR2 YFSETQ. The CDR3 extends over 16 amino acids. The CDR3 region is CASNLLLAQNTGELFF. The CDR3 DNA reads as TGCGCCAGCAACCTCTTACTAGCGCAGAACACCGGGGAGCTGTTTTTT.

The chain is built from TRBV5-1 and TRBJ1-4, with 9 bases aligning to TRBD1. J was trimmed by 6 bases and V by 4 bases; bases with no gene match: 7. Germline assignment: CDR1 SGHRS and CDR2 YFSETQ. This CDR3 spans 15 amino acids. The CDR3 DNA reads TGCGCCAGCAGCCTACCCGACAGGGGGGATGAAAAACTGTTTTTT. It is translated as CASSLPDRGDEKLFF.

V is TRBV10-3 and J is TRBJ1-2, with TRBD1 matching 8 bases. CDR1 is ENHRY, CDR2 SYGVKD, per germline. V lost 6 bases, J lost 4 bases, and 7 bases stayed unmatched. This CDR3 has 14 amino acids. The CDR3 sequence is CAISFRGLGYGYTF. The CDR3 DNA follows: TGTGCCATCAGCTTCAGGGGGCTTGGCTATGGCTACACCTTC.

CDR3 sequence (DNA): TGTGCCATCAGCTCCCGGTTGGTGTTAGACTATGGCTACACCTTC. Protein product: CAISSRLVLDYGYTF. The chain carries TRBV10-3 and TRBJ1-2; D is uncertain. Looked up from germline, CDR1 is ENHRY and CDR2 is SYGVKD. Between the trimmed V and J ends, which lost 6 bases and 3 bases, there was a span of 17 bases. This CDR3 contains 15 residues.

The rearrangement links TRBV5-4 to TRBJ2-5; weak D call: TRBD1 (5 bases). This CDR3 has 12 residues. V was clipped by 0 bases and J by 9 bases, with 9 bases between them. In germline, CDR1 is SGHNT, CDR2 YYREEE (reference sequence). As DNA, the CDR3 is TGTGCCAGCAGCTTGGCTCAACAGGCCCAGTACTTC. Protein sequence: CASSLAQQAQYF.

The rearrangement joins TRBV4-1 to TRBJ2-3, with 12 bases fitting TRBD2. Germline values: CDR1 MGHRA, CDR2 YSYEKL. This CDR3 has 14 residues. The ends lost 7 bases at V and 2 bases at J; junction bases unmatched: 1. CDR3 coding DNA: TGCGCCAGCACTAGCGGGGGGGACACAGATACGCAGTATTTT. Residues: CASTSGGDTDTQYF.

The chain couples TRBV7-6 to TRBJ2-7; no reliable D call. Trimming took 1 base from V and 1 from J, leaving 8 bases between them. The V gene's germline CDR1 is SGHVS and CDR2 FNYEAQ. The CDR3 spans 14 residues. DNA of the CDR3: TGTGCCAGCAGCTTAGATCACGAGTCCTACGAGCAGTACTTC. Translation: CASSLDHESYEQYF.

This rearrangement joins TRBV2 to TRBJ2-1; 10 bases line up with TRBD2. CDR3 length: 15 residues. The ends lost 6 bases at V and 6 bases at J; junction bases unmatched: 8. The germline V gene encodes CDR1 SNHLY and CDR2 FYNNEI. CDR3 DNA: TGTGCCAGCAGCTCTCTAGCGGGAGTACGCAATGAGCAGTTCTTC. Translating gives CASSSLAGVRNEQFF.

This clone was seen only once. This chain links TRBV5-1 with TRBJ2-7; D possibly corresponds to TRBD1 (6 bases). Trimming left V 5 bases short and J 6 bases short, with 18 bases between. Germline CDR1 and CDR2: SGHRS and YFSETQ. The CDR3 spans 14 residues. The CDR3 region is CASRNDRSSTEQYF. CDR3 coding DNA: TGCGCCAGCAGAAACGACAGGTCCAGTACCGAGCAGTACTTC. The entire variable domain, with the rest obtained from reference TRBV5-1 and TRBJ2-7, is as follows: KAGVTQTPRYLIKTRGQQVTLSCSPISGHRSVSWYQQTPGQGLQFLFEYFSETQRNKGNFPGRFSGRQFSNSRSEMNVSTLELGDSALYLCASRNDRSSTEQYFGPGTRLTVT.

The chain carries TRBV7-8 and TRBJ1-1, with D hard to call. The germline CDR1 and CDR2 sequences are SGHVS and FQNEAQ. CDR3 length: 12 residues. Trimming removed 7 bases from V and 1 base from J, with 7 bases in between. This CDR3 reads CASTTTNTEAFF. The CDR3 DNA follows: TGTGCCAGCACCACTACGAACACTGAAGCTTTCTTT. Full variable domain (rest looked up from reference TRBV7-8 and TRBJ1-1): GAGVSQSPRYKVAKRGQDVALRCDPISGHVSLFWYQQALGQGPEFLTYFQNEAQLDKSGLPSDRFFAERPEGSVSTLKIQRTQQEDSAVYLCASTTTNTEAFFGQGTRLTVV.

The rearrangement links TRBV12-5 to TRBJ2-3; TRBD2 matches at 11 bases. In germline, CDR1 is LGHNT, CDR2 FRNRAP. CDR3 length: 17 amino acids. Germline trimming cut 6 bases from V and 1 base from J; bases unmatched to any gene: 9. The CDR3 reads CASGLTGTSGGTDTQYF. In DNA form, the CDR3 reads TGTGCTAGTGGACTTACCGGGACTAGCGGTGGCACAGATACGCAGTATTTT.

This chain links TRBV11-1 with TRBJ2-2; 7 bases fit TRBD1. The CDR3 covers 16 residues. V lost 4 bases to trimming and J lost 8 bases; unmatched junction nucleotides: 13. Germline lookup yields CDR1 SGHAT and CDR2 FQDESV (reference sequence). The CDR3 is CASSSDRPFRAGELFF. In nucleotides, the CDR3 is TGTGCCAGCAGCTCGGACAGGCCGTTTCGGGCTGGGGAGCTGTTTTTT.